This paragraph covers one T cell receptor (beta chain) sequence. This record belongs to a study of T-cell reconstitution after alpha-beta-depleted transplantation in children. The TCRbeta library was prepared with unique molecular identifiers. TCRdb itself ran the PCR reads through MiXCR, one entry per CDR3 protein. The sample lists just under 550,000 distinct CDR3 sequences; 15% to 20% were seen once. CDR3 length: 13 amino acids. Between the trimmed V and J ends, which lost 3 bases and 6 bases, there was a span of 14 bases. The germline V gene encodes CDR1 SQVTM and CDR2 ANQGSEA. The sample here was PBMCs from the stem cell graft donor, taken from the stem cell graft. This receptor was taken from a human donor who donated a stem cell graft to a child with acute lymphoblastic leukemia. V gene TRBV29-1 combines with J gene TRBJ1-2; D is possibly TRBD1 (5 bases). The CDR3 reads CSVEPPGFHGYTF. The CDR3 nucleotides are TGCAGCGTTGAGCCCCCAGGGTTCCATGGCTACACCTTC.